The sequence of this TCR beta chain was determined in a study of cytomegalovirus exposure and HLA in healthy donors. Across the whole study: A preliminary data release comprised 80 million to 95 million unique TCRs obtained from HLA-typed donors.

Study results and caveats: HLA alleles were associated with 16,951 TCR beta sequences in a later analysis at 0.05 false discovery rate.

This clone was observed a few times. Its cognate antigen is unknown. Amplification used 60 Vbeta primers and 13 Jbeta primers. Clones were sequenced by immunoSEQ multiplex PCR, and TCRdb holds only the in-frame ones, with some missing. Of approximately 130,000 clones in the sample, approximately 78% were seen once. The source is a man aged 40-49 years in good health and CMV-seronegative. Material for sequencing was PBMCs.

The CDR3 coding sequence is TGTGCCAGCATCTCGGACAGGGGACAAGGTGGCTACACCTTC. Its protein product is CASISDRGQGGYTF. The V call is TRBV2, the J call TRBJ1-2, with TRBD1 matching 9 bases. This CDR3 region has 14 residues. Trimming took 7 bases from V and 7 from J; bases not matched to a gene: 10. Germline CDR1 and CDR2: SNHLY and FYNNEI.